The 32 T cell receptor beta chains in this list originate from one sample, sequenced in a study of T cells in Graves' hyperthyroidism and ophthalmopathy. Amplified regions were TCR beta CDR3 sequences from RNA transcripts. The HTBI set primed first-round TCR CDR3 RT-PCR. TCRdb re-derived calls from the multiplex PCR reads in MiXCR, one entry per CDR3 protein. This sample has some 760,000 distinct CDR3 sequences, with 11% to 15% found just once. The sample was blood. The receptors stem from a woman aged 18-29 years with Graves' hyperthyroidism.

Many counts were recorded for this clonotype. At one end the junction does not follow the germline gene, possibly because of a read error. The genes are TRBV20-1 and TRBJ2-3; 9 bases agree with TRBD2. From germline, CDR1 is DFQATT and CDR2 SNEGSKA (reference sequence). This CDR3 spans 17 amino acids. CDR3 sequence reads: CSARDVRGRARTDTQCF. The CDR3 bases are TGCAGTGCTAGAGATGTGCGCGGGAGGGCGCGCACAGATACGCAGTGTTTT.

The V and J genes are TRBV20-1 and TRBJ2-1; 8 bases are a match to TRBD2. Trimming cost V 3 bases and J 9 bases; bases outside gene matches: 13. CDR1 and CDR2 from the germline V gene are DFQATT and SNEGSKA (reference sequence). The CDR3 totals 15 residues. The CDR3 loop is CSASPFAGGGGEQFF. DNA of the CDR3: TGCAGTGCTAGTCCCTTCGCGGGAGGAGGAGGTGAGCAGTTCTTC.

The rearrangement uses TRBV20-1 and TRBJ1-5; D is ambiguous. The V end lost 3 bases, the J end lost 5 bases, and 8 bases lay between the germline ends. Germline lookup yields CDR1 DFQATT and CDR2 SNEGSKA (reference sequence). There are 12 residues in the CDR3. CDR3 sequence reads: CSASEGYQPQHF. The CDR3 DNA sequence: TGCAGTGCTAGTGAGGGATATCAGCCCCAGCATTTT.

This sequence joins TRBV30 and TRBJ1-6; D may be TRBD1 (5 bases). The CDR3 consists of 14 residues. Trimming shortened V by 1 base and J by 7 bases, and 11 bases separated the two germline ends. CDR1 and CDR2 (germline): GTSNPN, SVGIG (reference sequence). As DNA, the CDR3 is TGTGCCTGGAGTGCGGGGCTAGGAAATTCACCCCTCCACTTT. Protein sequence: CAWSAGLGNSPLHF.

This clonotype was seen at least ten times. The genes are TRBV11-2 and TRBJ2-7, with TRBD2 matching over 12 bases. V lost 4 bases, J lost 1 base, and 8 bases stayed unmatched. The CDR3 length is 17 residues. CDR1 and CDR2 from the germline V gene are SGHAT and FQNNGV. The CDR3: CASSWGTSGFSSYEQYF. DNA of the CDR3: TGTGCCAGCAGCTGGGGGACTAGCGGGTTTTCGTCCTACGAGCAGTACTTC.

This clonotype was detected many times. The chain uses TRBV7-2 and TRBJ1-1, with 8 positions matching TRBD1. Germline values: CDR1 SGHTA, CDR2 FQGNSA. There are 14 residues in the CDR3. V shed 2 bases and J 7 bases; nucleotides not matched to a gene: 6. The CDR3 region has the DNA TGTGCCAGCAGCTTATCCCGCGGACAGGGTGAAGCTTTCTTT. Protein product: CASSLSRGQGEAFF.

In its sample, this clonotype was seen a few times. The gene calls are TRBV5-1 and TRBJ2-7; no clear D. CDR1 and CDR2 from the germline V gene are SGHRS and YFSETQ. The length of the CDR3 is 14 residues. The germline V and J ends were trimmed by 4 bases and 2 bases, with 13 bases remaining between them. Written as DNA, the CDR3 is TGCGCCAGCAGCCCCGAGGCAGGCGCCTACGAGCAGTACTTC. This sequence encodes CASSPEAGAYEQYF.

This clonotype was picked up a small number of times. The chain joins TRBV12-3 or TRBV12-4 to TRBJ1-3; D is uncertain. The V end was cut by 5 bases, the J end by 2 bases, with 13 bases between. The CDR3 is 15 amino acids. The CDR3 protein is CASSPERTAGNTIYF. The DNA for the CDR3 is TGTGCCAGCAGTCCCGAGAGGACTGCTGGAAACACCATATATTTT.

This clonotype has a count of ten or more. This chain joins TRBV20-1 and TRBJ1-1; the D is unclear. The CDR3 totals 12 residues. The V gene's germline CDR1 is DFQATT and CDR2 SNEGSKA (reference sequence). The germline V and J ends were trimmed by 6 bases and 5 bases, with 13 bases remaining between them. As DNA, the CDR3 is TGCAGTGCGAATGGTCTTTATACTGAAGCTTTCTTT. It translates to CSANGLYTEAFF.

This clonotype was seen a few times. This rearrangement joins TRBV28 to TRBJ2-7; D is unresolved. This CDR3 comprises 15 residues. The V gene lost 3 bases and the J gene lost 1 base, with 13 bases spanning the gap. Germline V lookup: CDR1 MDHEN, CDR2 SYDVKM. The CDR3 reads CASSLVRPRSYEQYF. For the CDR3, the DNA is TGTGCCAGCAGTTTGGTGAGACCAAGGTCCTACGAGCAGTACTTC. Filled out from reference TRBV28 and TRBJ2-7, the complete variable domain reads DVKVTQSSRYLVKRTGEKVFLECVQDMDHENMFWYRQDPGLGLRLIYFSYDVKMKEKGDIPEGYSVSREKKERFSLILESASTNQTSMYLCASSLVRPRSYEQYFGPGTRLTVT.

This clonotype has ten or more counts. The chain uses TRBV28 and TRBJ2-3, with TRBD2 identical over 7 bases. The V gene end was trimmed by 1 base and the J gene end by 1 base; junction bases not matched to a gene: 8. The CDR3 is made up of 17 amino acids. The germline V gene encodes CDR1 MDHEN and CDR2 SYDVKM. CDR3 sequence: CASSLFASGVGTDTQYF. CDR3 coding DNA: TGTGCCAGCAGTTTATTTGCTAGCGGTGTCGGCACAGATACGCAGTATTTT.

Note on this clonotype: This clone may be a read error of a much larger clone one base away. This chain connects TRBV4-2 to TRBJ2-1; the D is unclear. This CDR3 spans 15 amino acids. Germline CDR1 LGHNA, CDR2 YNFKEQ. The CDR3 is CASGQARTPNNEQFF. DNA of the CDR3: TGTGCCAGCGGCCAAGCACGGACCCCTAACAATGAGCAGTTCTTC.

This clonotype appeared many times. This chain links TRBV20-1 with TRBJ2-7, with 7 nucleotides matching TRBD1. The CDR3 length is 13 residues. J gave up 0 bases and V 6 bases, and 5 bases lay outside the gene matches. Germline V lookup: CDR1 DFQATT, CDR2 SNEGSKA (reference sequence). The CDR3, as DNA: TGCAGTGCGCCAGACAGGGCCTCCTACGAGCAGTACTTC. Translating gives CSAPDRASYEQYF.

This clonotype has ten or more counts. The chain joins TRBV3-1 to TRBJ1-1; TRBD1 aligns across 8 bases. From germline, CDR1 is LGHDT and CDR2 YNNKEL (reference sequence). The CDR3 runs to 15 residues. Trimming took 4 bases from V and 3 from J; bases not matched to a gene: 7. CDR3 sequence (DNA): TGTGCCAGCAGCCCAATGGACAGGGCTTACACTGAAGCTTTCTTT. Translation gives CASSPMDRAYTEAFF.

The chain has TRBV7-2 and TRBJ2-7, with D perhaps being TRBD1 or TRBD2 (5 bases each). This CDR3 has 17 residues. Deletions cut 0 bases from V and 3 bases from J, with 18 bases between. The germline CDR1 and CDR2 sequences are SGHTA and FQGNSA. CDR3 protein: CASSLARRGAMVYEQYF. The CDR3 nucleotides are TGTGCCAGCAGCTTAGCGCGTAGAGGGGCGATGGTCTACGAGCAGTACTTC. Full variable domain (remainder filled in from reference TRBV7-2 and TRBJ2-7): GAGVSQSPSNKVTEKGKDVELRCDPISGHTALYWYRQSLGQGLEFLIYFQGNSAPDKSGLPSDRFSAERTGGSVSTLTIQRTQQEDSAVYLCASSLARRGAMVYEQYFGPGTRLTVT.

The chain couples TRBV6-1 to TRBJ2-7; 10 bases align to TRBD1. Germline V lookup: CDR1 MNHNS, CDR2 SASEGT. The CDR3 covers 14 residues. Trimming removed 6 bases from V and 6 bases from J; junction bases left unmatched: 8. CDR3 DNA sequence: TGTGCCAGCAGAACCGGGACAGGGGTAACCGAGCAGTACTTC. It specifies CASRTGTGVTEQYF.

V is TRBV4-3 and J is TRBJ2-1, with D tentatively TRBD2 (5 bases). This CDR3 is built from 17 residues. CDR1 is LGHNA and CDR2 is YSLEER in the germline V gene. V was cut by 0 bases and J by 9 bases, with 21 bases left in between. CDR3 nucleotide sequence: TGCGCCAGCAGCCAAGATCTCGGCCTAGCTACAGTTATTGAGCAGTTCTTC. The encoded protein is CASSQDLGLATVIEQFF.

With regard to this clonotype: The germline gene is not matched at one end of the junction; a read error may be the cause. V is TRBV20-1 and J is TRBJ2-3; 7 nucleotides agree with TRBD1. The CDR3 extends over 14 amino acids. Germline-derived CDR1 and CDR2 are DFQATT and SNEGSKA (reference sequence). This CDR3 is CGAKPGQGTDTQYF. CDR3 nucleotide sequence: TGCGGTGCCAAGCCAGGACAGGGCACAGATACGCAGTATTTT.

The chain employs TRBV30 and TRBJ2-1, with 7 bases that match TRBD1. The V gene end was trimmed by 0 bases and the J gene end by 8 bases; junction bases not matched to a gene: 4. The V gene's germline CDR1 is GTSNPN and CDR2 SVGIG (reference sequence). This CDR3 spans 13 amino acids. Written as DNA, the CDR3 is TGTGCCTGGAGTGTGGACAGGTACCATGAGCAGTTCTTC. It is translated as CAWSVDRYHEQFF.

In this sample, this clonotype turned up a few times. CDR3: CASSEVSPGDTEAFF. For the CDR3, the DNA is TGCGCCAGCAGTGAGGTATCCCCCGGGGATACTGAAGCTTTCTTT. This rearrangement joins TRBV10-2 to TRBJ1-1, with D uncertain. Germline values: CDR1 WSHSY, CDR2 SAAADI. Trimming took 2 bases from V and 5 from J, leaving 15 bases between them. The CDR3 loop spans 15 amino acids.

In its sample, this clonotype was seen many times. The rearrangement joins TRBV30 to TRBJ2-5; unclear D gene. Deletions cut 2 bases from V and 0 bases from J, with 7 bases between. The CDR3 sequence is 13 residues long. Germline assignment: CDR1 GTSNPN and CDR2 SVGIG (reference sequence). This CDR3 reads CAWSFGDQETQYF. Here the CDR3 DNA reads TGTGCCTGGAGTTTTGGGGACCAAGAGACCCAGTACTTC.

The rearrangement joins TRBV27 to TRBJ2-6; 12 bases agree with TRBD1. The trim removed 8 bases at V and 0 bases at J, leaving 8 bases unmatched. Germline CDR1 is MNHEY and CDR2 is SMNVEV (reference sequence). This CDR3 comprises 18 residues. The CDR3 loop is CASRAGTGGPSGANVLTF. The CDR3 region has the DNA TGTGCCAGCCGGGCCGGGACAGGGGGCCCCTCTGGGGCCAACGTCCTGACTTTC.

This chain connects TRBV27 to TRBJ2-2; D may be TRBD1 (6 bases). The CDR3 runs 14 residues. CDR1 and CDR2 from the germline V gene are MNHEY and SMNVEV (reference sequence). V lost 7 bases to trimming and J lost 4 bases, with 13 bases between them. The CDR3 loop is CASKWSTGTGELFF. The CDR3 DNA is TGTGCCAGCAAGTGGTCGACAGGCACCGGGGAGCTGTTTTTT.

This clonotype showed up just a few times. This chain joins TRBV20-1 and TRBJ2-1; no clear D. Deletions cut 0 bases from V and 9 bases from J, with 15 bases between. This CDR3 is built from 14 residues. The germline CDR1 and CDR2 sequences are DFQATT and SNEGSKA (reference sequence). CDR3 in DNA: TGCAGTGCTAGAGATCGTGCATGGGTAGGTGAGCAGTTCTTC. It yields the protein CSARDRAWVGEQFF.

This clonotype was detected only a few times. The CDR3 DNA sequence: TGTGCCAGCAGCCACACTATAGAAGGCGAGACCCAGTACTTC. It specifies CASSHTIEGETQYF. The chain employs TRBV11-1 and TRBJ2-5, with no clear D. The V and J ends lost 5 bases and 5 bases respectively, with 15 bases between them. The CDR3 runs 14 residues. Germline V gene data show CDR1 as SGHAT and CDR2 as FQDESV (reference sequence).

This clonotype appeared a few times. The chain is built from TRBV6-1 and TRBJ1-6; a possible D gene is TRBD1 (5 bases). CDR1 and CDR2 (germline): MNHNS, SASEGT. The CDR3 extends over 15 amino acids. V was clipped by 5 bases and J by 4 bases, with 12 bases between them. CDR3 DNA sequence: TGTGCCAGCAGTACCGCGGGACGGTATAATTCACCCCTCCACTTT. This gives the protein CASSTAGRYNSPLHF.

This clonotype was counted ten times or more. The chain joins TRBV2 to TRBJ1-1; 9 bases are shared with TRBD1. Germline loops: CDR1 SNHLY, CDR2 FYNNEI. With 6 bases clipped from V and 3 bases from J, the junction kept 11 bases outside the gene matches. CDR3 length: 16 amino acids. The CDR3 nucleotides read TGTGCCAGCAGCACAACGGGACAGGGCTTGTACACTGAAGCTTTCTTT. Encoded protein: CASSTTGQGLYTEAFF.

This rearrangement joins TRBV12-3 or TRBV12-4 to TRBJ2-5; D may be TRBD1 or TRBD2 (5 bases each). The CDR3 length is 15 residues. V was shortened by 4 bases and J by 5 bases, with 17 bases between the two germline ends. The CDR3 nucleotides read TGTGCCAGCAGTTCCCTGGGGCCGGGGATGGAGACCCAGTACTTC. Residues: CASSSLGPGMETQYF.

The V and J genes are TRBV18 and TRBJ2-7, with D possibly TRBD1 on 5 matching bases. Trimming took 4 bases from V and 3 from J, leaving 19 bases between them. CDR3 length: 16 amino acids. Germline V CDR1 and CDR2: KGHSH, LQKENI. CDR3 DNA: TGTGCCAGCTCACTAAGGCAGGGCAGTTCATACTACGAGCAGTACTTC. Encoded protein: CASSLRQGSSYYEQYF.

This clonotype was seen a handful of times. This rearrangement joins TRBV6-5 to TRBJ2-3; TRBD2 is a possible D gene (5 bases). The V gene lost 0 bases and the J gene lost 8 bases, with 15 bases spanning the gap. In germline, CDR1 is MNHEY, CDR2 SVGAGI. The length of the CDR3 is 15 residues. The CDR3 bases are TGTGCCAGCAGTTACTCGTCGGGGATGTCGGGTACGCAGTATTTT. It is translated as CASSYSSGMSGTQYF.

This clonotype was observed many times. The rearrangement joins TRBV10-1 to TRBJ2-3, with 9 bases aligning to TRBD1. The CDR3 has 15 amino acids. J gave up 6 bases and V 0 bases, and 4 bases lay outside the gene matches. CDR1 WNHNN and CDR2 SYGVQD come from the germline V gene (reference sequence). The CDR3 is CASSESGQGRDTQYF. CDR3 in DNA: TGCGCCAGCAGTGAGTCCGGACAGGGGAGGGATACGCAGTATTTT.

This clonotype was counted at least ten times. The chain combines TRBV28 with TRBJ2-3, with D uncertain. V lost 11 bases, J lost 6 bases, and 18 bases lay in between. Germline V CDR1 and CDR2: MDHEN, SYDVKM. The CDR3 has 13 residues. CDR3 bases: TGTGCCGGAACTTCCTCTACTTCCGATACGCAGTATTTT. As protein: CAGTSSTSDTQYF.